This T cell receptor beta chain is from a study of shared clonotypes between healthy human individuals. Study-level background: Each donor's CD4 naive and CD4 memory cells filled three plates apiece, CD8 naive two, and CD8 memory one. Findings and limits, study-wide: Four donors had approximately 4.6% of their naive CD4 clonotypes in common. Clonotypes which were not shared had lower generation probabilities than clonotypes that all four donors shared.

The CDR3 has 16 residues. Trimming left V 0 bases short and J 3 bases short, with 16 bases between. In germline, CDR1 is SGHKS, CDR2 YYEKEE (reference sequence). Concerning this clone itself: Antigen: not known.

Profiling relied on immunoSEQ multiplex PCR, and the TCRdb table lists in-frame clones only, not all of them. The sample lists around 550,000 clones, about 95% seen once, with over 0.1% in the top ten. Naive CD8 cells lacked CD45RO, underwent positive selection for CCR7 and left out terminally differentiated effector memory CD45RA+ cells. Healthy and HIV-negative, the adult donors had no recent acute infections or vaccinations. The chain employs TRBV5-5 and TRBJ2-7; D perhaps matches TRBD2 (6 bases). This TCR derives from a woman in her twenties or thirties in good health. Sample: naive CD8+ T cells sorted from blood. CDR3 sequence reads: CASSLAGGTSNYEQYF. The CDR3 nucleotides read TGTGCCAGCAGCTTGGCCGGGGGTACTAGTAACTACGAGCAGTACTTC. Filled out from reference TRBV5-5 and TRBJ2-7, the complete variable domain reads DAGVTQSPTHLIKTRGQQVTLRCSPISGHKSVSWYQQVLGQGPQFIFQYYEKEERGRGNFPDRFSARQFPNYSSELNVNALLLGDSALYLCASSLAGGTSNYEQYFGPGTRLTVT.